The entry that follows covers one TCR beta chain sequence. What this receptor recognizes is not known. One base away there is no much larger clone; base qualities are not given. The data originate from a study of a mutant IDH1 vaccine in newly diagnosed glioma (dated by TCRdb to the early 2020s). The study in broad terms: The 32 treated patients were approximately 60% male and 37.5% female, with a mean age of roughly 42 years. Prior to enrollment, standard therapy consisting of radiotherapy alone, temozolomide alone, or radiochemotherapy with temozolomide had been administered to patients, with the combination being received by most patients. Peripheral blood was drawn at six visits: V03 (baseline), V05, V07, V10, V12 and V13. Longitudinal TCRB deep sequencing was done for 25 to 30 treated patients, wherever samples were available for exploratory analyses. The research as a whole found: Changes in the top peripheral T cell clonotypes picked up by TCRB sequencing did not appear to be linked to pseudoprogression. It was noted by the authors that analyses of patient blood samples could not be reproduced owing to sample limitations. Immune responses induced by the vaccine were seen in roughly 92% of patients across multiple MHC alleles. PBMC samples for TCRB deep sequencing were selected based on availability.

This sample's time point label indicates: baseline, week 1 (first vaccination visit). Read against the paper, the sample's treatment or condition label means: pre-vaccination baseline after standard-of-care therapy. The donors had newly diagnosed IDH1-mutant astrocytomas of WHO grade 3 or 4 that showed loss of nuclear ATRX. The samples were drawn from NOA16, a multicentre, single-arm, open-label phase I trial in Germany that tested a mutant IDH1 peptide vaccine in humans for the first time. Blood drawn at visit V03 was used as the baseline sample for immunogenicity testing. The DNeasy Blood and Tissue Kit was used to extract genomic DNA from EDTA blood for TCRB sequencing. The protocol used for the library was the immunoSEQ multiplex PCR assay. Following the manufacturer's protocol, the hsTCRB Kit was used to amplify rearranged TCR beta chain sequences. An Illumina MiSeq was used to sequence the TCRB libraries. The paper's data handling went like this. The proprietary platform of the kit vendor was used for demultiplexing, trimming and gene mapping. TCRdb stores this immuneACCESS table with in-frame sequences only. Part of the clones is absent; in the studies checked, under half of the shortfall reflects unresolved V genes, and no reason is known for the rest. That table is the source of V, J and clone size, and D and trimming were worked out from the DNA. The sample table records fewer than 100,000 clones; about 90% of these occur just once. The ten largest clones add up to 0.5% to 0.6% of the sample.

Including the terminal cysteine and phenylalanine, the CDR3 comprises 16 residues. The retained sequence is limited to the CDR3, 48 bases, with the frame set at the first base. CDR1 and CDR2 are drawn from the germline V gene: MDHEN, SYDVKM. The V end gives up 1 base and the J end 2 bases, leaving 6 bases in the junction not matched to a gene. The sequences come from PBMCs, collected from a glioma patient treated with radiotherapy, temozolomide or both. This chain is built from TRBV28 and TRBJ2-7; the junction holds 9 bases that match TRBD2. The receptor's source is a woman aged 45-65 years with glioma. The CDR3 protein: CASSLLAGDPTYEQYF. The DNA is as follows: TGTGCCAGCAGTTTATTAGCGGGAGACCCAACCTACGAGCAGTACTTC.